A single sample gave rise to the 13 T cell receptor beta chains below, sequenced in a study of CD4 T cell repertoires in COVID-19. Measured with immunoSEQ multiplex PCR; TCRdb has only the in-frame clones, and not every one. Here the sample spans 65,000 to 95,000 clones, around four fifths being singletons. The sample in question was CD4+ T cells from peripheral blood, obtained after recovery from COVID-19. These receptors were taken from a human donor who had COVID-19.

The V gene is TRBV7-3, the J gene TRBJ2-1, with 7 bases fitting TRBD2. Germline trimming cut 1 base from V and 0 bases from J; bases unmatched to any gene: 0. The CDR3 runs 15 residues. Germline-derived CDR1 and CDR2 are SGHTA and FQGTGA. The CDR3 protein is CASSLRGGSYNEQFF. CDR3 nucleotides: TGTGCCAGCAGCTTAAGGGGGGGCTCCTACAATGAGCAGTTCTTC.

For the CDR3, the DNA is TGCAGTGCTAGTGATTTAAGACAGTATAGCAATCAGCCCCAGCATTTT. Protein sequence: CSASDLRQYSNQPQHF. The chain employs TRBV20-1 and TRBJ1-5, with D possibly being TRBD1 (5 bases). V lost 3 bases and J 0 bases, leaving 15 bases between the germline ends. The CDR3 extends over 16 amino acids. Germline V gene data show CDR1 as DFQATT and CDR2 as SNEGSKA (reference sequence).

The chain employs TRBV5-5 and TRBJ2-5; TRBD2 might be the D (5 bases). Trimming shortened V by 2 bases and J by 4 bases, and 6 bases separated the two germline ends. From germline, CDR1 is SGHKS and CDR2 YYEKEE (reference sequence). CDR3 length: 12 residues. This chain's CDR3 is CASSLAVETQYF. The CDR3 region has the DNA TGTGCCAGCAGCTTAGCGGTAGAGACCCAGTACTTC.

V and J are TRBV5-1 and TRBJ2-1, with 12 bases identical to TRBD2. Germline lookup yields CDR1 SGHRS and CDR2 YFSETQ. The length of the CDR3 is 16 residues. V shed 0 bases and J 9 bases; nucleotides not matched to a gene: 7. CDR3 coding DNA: TGCGCCAGCAGCTTGGCCCGGCTAGCGGGAGGGGGTGAGCAGTTCTTC. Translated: CASSLARLAGGGEQFF.

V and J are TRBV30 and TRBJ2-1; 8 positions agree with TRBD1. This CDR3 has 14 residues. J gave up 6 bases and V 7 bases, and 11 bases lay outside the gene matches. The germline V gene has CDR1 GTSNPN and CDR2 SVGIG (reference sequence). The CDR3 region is CALEVQGALNEQFF. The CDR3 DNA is TGTGCCTTGGAGGTTCAGGGGGCGCTCAATGAGCAGTTCTTC.

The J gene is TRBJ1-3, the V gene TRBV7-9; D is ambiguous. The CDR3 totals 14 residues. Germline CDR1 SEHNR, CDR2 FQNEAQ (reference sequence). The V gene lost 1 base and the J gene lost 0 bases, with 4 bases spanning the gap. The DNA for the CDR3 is TGTGCCAGCAGCTTAGACGGCTCTGGAAACACCATATATTTT. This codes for CASSLDGSGNTIYF. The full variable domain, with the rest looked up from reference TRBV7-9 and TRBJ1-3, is DTGVSQNPRHKITKRGQNVTFRCDPISEHNRLYWYRQTLGQGPEFLTYFQNEAQLEKSRLLSDRFSAERPKGSFSTLEIQRTEQGDSAMYLCASSLDGSGNTIYFGEGSWLTVV.

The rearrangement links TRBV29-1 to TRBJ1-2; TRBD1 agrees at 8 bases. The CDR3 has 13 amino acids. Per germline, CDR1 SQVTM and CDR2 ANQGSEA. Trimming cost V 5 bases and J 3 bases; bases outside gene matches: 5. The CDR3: CSVSTGVYYGYTF. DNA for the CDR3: TGCAGCGTTTCGACAGGGGTCTACTATGGCTACACCTTC. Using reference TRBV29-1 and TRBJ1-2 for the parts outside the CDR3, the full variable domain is SAVISQKPSRDICQRGTSLTIQCQVDSQVTMMFWYRQQPGQSLTLIATANQGSEATYESGFVIDKFPISRPNLTFSTLTVSNMSPEDSSIYLCSVSTGVYYGYTFGSGTRLTVV.

The CDR3 loop reads CASSLAGEAFF. The CDR3 DNA sequence: TGTGCCAGCAGCTTAGCAGGTGAAGCTTTCTTT. V is TRBV11-2 and J is TRBJ1-1; unclear D gene. V lost 1 base to trimming and J lost 7 bases, with 4 bases between them. CDR1 and CDR2 (germline): SGHAT, FQNNGV. CDR3 length: 11 residues.

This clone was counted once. CDR3 sequence: CASSLASADLSYEQYF. The CDR3 region has the DNA TGTGCCAGCAGCTTGGCCTCAGCGGATTTGTCCTACGAGCAGTACTTC. The chain couples TRBV5-6 to TRBJ2-7, with a possible D match to TRBD2 (5 bases). Trimming took 0 bases from V and 1 from J, leaving 14 bases between them. Germline V CDR1 and CDR2: SGHDT, YYEEEE. The CDR3 has 16 amino acids.

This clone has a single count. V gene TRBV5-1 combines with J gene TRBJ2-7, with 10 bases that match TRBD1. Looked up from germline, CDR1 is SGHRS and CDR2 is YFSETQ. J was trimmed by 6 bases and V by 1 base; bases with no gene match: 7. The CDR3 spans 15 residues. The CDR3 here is CASSLSGTGEGEQYF. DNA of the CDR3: TGCGCCAGCAGCTTGTCCGGGACAGGGGAGGGCGAGCAGTACTTC.

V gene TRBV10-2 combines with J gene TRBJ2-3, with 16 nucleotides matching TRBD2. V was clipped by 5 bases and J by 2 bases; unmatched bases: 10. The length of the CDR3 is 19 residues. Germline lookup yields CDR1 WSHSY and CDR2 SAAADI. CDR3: CASSPGLAGGPTYTDTQYF. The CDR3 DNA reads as TGCGCCAGCAGTCCGGGACTAGCGGGGGGGCCAACTTACACAGATACGCAGTATTTT.

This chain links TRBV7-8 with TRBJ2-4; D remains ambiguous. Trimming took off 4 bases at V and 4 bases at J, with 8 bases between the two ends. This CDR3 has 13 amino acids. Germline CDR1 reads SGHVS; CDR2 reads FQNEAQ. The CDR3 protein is CASSWASKNIQYF. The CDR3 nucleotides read TGTGCCAGCAGCTGGGCGTCAAAAAACATTCAGTACTTC. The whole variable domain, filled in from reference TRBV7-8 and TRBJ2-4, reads GAGVSQSPRYKVAKRGQDVALRCDPISGHVSLFWYQQALGQGPEFLTYFQNEAQLDKSGLPSDRFFAERPEGSVSTLKIQRTQQEDSAVYLCASSWASKNIQYFGAGTRLSVL.

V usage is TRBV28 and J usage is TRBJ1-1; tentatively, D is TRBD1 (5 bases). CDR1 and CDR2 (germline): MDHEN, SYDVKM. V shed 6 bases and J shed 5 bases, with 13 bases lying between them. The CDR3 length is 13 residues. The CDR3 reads CASSTGTRTEAFF. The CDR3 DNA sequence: TGTGCCAGCAGCACCGGGACCCGAACTGAAGCTTTCTTT.